This T cell receptor beta chain emerged from a study of cytomegalovirus exposure and HLA in healthy donors. Study-level findings and limits: An analysis was carried out later, and it reportedly showed fewer N-insertions in an Asian-associated ancestry cluster than the roughly 700-donor mean. Cytomegalovirus-associated TCR beta chains were listed, numbering over 150.

The junction had 3 bases not matched to a gene; V was cut back by 3 bases and J by 4 bases. Germline-derived CDR1 and CDR2 are SGHAT and FQNNGV. The CDR3 consists of 14 residues. A multiplex PCR was run with 60 Vbeta primers and 13 Jbeta primers. Produced via immunoSEQ multiplex PCR; TCRdb's table is partial and in-frame only. Among around 150,000 clones listed, roughly 80% were seen once. As for this clone: What it binds is unknown.

The donors were healthy bone marrow donors. Donors showed nominal health when sampled, although they likely had unrecorded immune exposures. V and J are TRBV11-2 and TRBJ2-4; 7 positions match TRBD2. Sequenced input: PBMCs. The sequence came from a girl between 5 and 17 years old in good health and CMV-seropositive. CDR3 coding DNA: TGTGCCAGCAGCTTTCCGCGGGGGAAAAACATTCAGTACTTC. This gives the protein CASSFPRGKNIQYF.